This T cell receptor beta chain was retrieved from a study of T cells and Merkel cell carcinoma outcomes (TCRdb year 2020). Study-level background: The study looked at whether the tumor T-cell repertoire and T-cell density could predict clinical outcome in patients with Merkel cell carcinoma.

Samples were obtained from patients with Merkel cell carcinoma. The library was produced with the immunoSEQ multiplex PCR assay. Entries here come from immuneACCESS through TCRdb and include only in-frame sequences with V and J called. Some clones fail to appear in such tables; in the studies checked, an unresolved V gene covers under half of the shortfall, and the cause of the remainder is unknown. The table of this sample itemizes about 50 clones. V lost 5 bases and J lost 5 bases, and the count of bases not matched to a germline gene is 5. In the germline V gene, CDR1 corresponds to ENHRY and CDR2 to SYGVKD. Its CDR3 holds 14 amino acids, cysteine through phenylalanine. The read is trimmed to its CDR3 DNA, 42 bases read in frame from base 1. General study outcomes and caveats: T-cell repertoire features combined with T-cell density were reported to predict clinical outcomes in Merkel cell carcinoma patients.

Concerning this clone itself: This clone's antigen is unknown. The record has no base qualities; no much larger clone is one base away.

The V and J segments used are TRBV10-3 and TRBJ1-5; the junction holds 8 bases that match TRBD1. Sequencing input: tumor tissue from Merkel cell carcinoma. The TCR sequence derives from a human donor with Merkel cell carcinoma. The nucleotide sequence is TGTGCCATCAGTCCGGACAGGGCTTATCAGCCCCAGCATTTT. Translated, this is CAISPDRAYQPQHF.